What follows are 11 T cell receptor beta chains derived from one specimen sequenced in a study of patients and donors after allogeneic stem cell transplantation. TCRdb re-analysed the RT-PCR reads in MiXCR, keeping a single row per CDR3 protein. Among roughly 940,000 distinct CDR3 sequences listed, about a sixth were seen once. The sample taken for sequencing was blood, either unsorted or a sorted T cell fraction (not recorded which). Receptors were obtained from a human donor who was either an allogeneic HSCT recipient or a stem cell or donor lymphocyte infusion donor (not recorded which). It is not recorded whose cells these are; they may come from a transplant donor.

Ten or more counts support this clonotype. J is TRBJ1-1 and V is TRBV10-3; no clear D gene. In germline, CDR1 is ENHRY, CDR2 SYGVKD. The V gene lost 1 base and the J gene lost 5 bases, with 5 bases spanning the gap. CDR3 length equals 12 residues. CDR3 nucleotides: TGTGCCATCAGTGAGTTGGGGACTGAAGCTTTCTTT. Translation: CAISELGTEAFF.

In this sample, this clonotype turned up a few times. The chain couples TRBV7-9 to TRBJ1-1; no reliable D call. V was shortened by 5 bases and J by 1 base, with 17 bases between the two germline ends. The CDR3 is made up of 16 amino acids. Germline lookup yields CDR1 SEHNR and CDR2 FQNEAQ (reference sequence). This CDR3 reads CASSLRVPLRNTEAFF. The CDR3 DNA sequence: TGTGCCAGCAGCCTCCGGGTCCCCCTCCGGAACACTGAAGCTTTCTTT.

J is TRBJ1-2 and V is TRBV4-3; TRBD1 is a possible D gene (5 bases). V was pared by 4 bases and J by 7 bases, with 22 bases between. In germline, CDR1 is LGHNA, CDR2 YSLEER. CDR3 size: 16 residues. CDR3 nucleotide sequence: TGCGCCAGCAGCCCCCCCTCGGGGGTGGGCCTCGGTGGCTACACCTTC. This encodes CASSPPSGVGLGGYTF.

J is TRBJ2-1 and V is TRBV7-9; a weak D match, TRBD1 (6 bases). V was clipped by 4 bases and J by 7 bases, with 8 bases between them. The CDR3 covers 12 residues. Germline assignment: CDR1 SEHNR and CDR2 FQNEAQ (reference sequence). CDR3 in amino acids: CASSSGQNEQFF. CDR3 nucleotide sequence: TGTGCCAGCAGCTCCGGACAGAATGAGCAGTTCTTC.

The chain employs TRBV29-1 and TRBJ2-1, with D unresolved. The CDR3 runs to 11 residues. Trimming took off 4 bases at V and 6 bases at J, with 7 bases between the two ends. The germline CDR1 and CDR2 sequences are SQVTM and ANQGSEA. CDR3 DNA sequence: TGCAGCGTTGCCCTCACCAATGAGCAGTTCTTC. Translation gives CSVALTNEQFF.

The table lists this clonotype with a few counts. The chain links TRBV30 to TRBJ2-5; 7 bases are shared with TRBD1. The V gene end was trimmed by 2 bases and the J gene end by 4 bases; junction bases not matched to a gene: 4. CDR3 length equals 13 residues. Germline values: CDR1 GTSNPN, CDR2 SVGIG (reference sequence). The DNA of the CDR3 is TGTGCCTGGAGTACAGGGGCAGTAGAGACCCAGTACTTC. Translating gives CAWSTGAVETQYF.

The chain recombines TRBV7-7 with TRBJ2-1, with 7 bases matching TRBD2. CDR3 length: 15 residues. J was trimmed by 4 bases and V by 4 bases; bases with no gene match: 7. CDR1 and CDR2 from the germline V gene are SSHAT and FNYEAQ (reference sequence). The CDR3, as DNA: TGTGCCAGCAGCTCCGGGACTACGATATACAATGAGCAGTTCTTC. Encoded protein: CASSSGTTIYNEQFF.

The chain carries TRBV12-3 or TRBV12-4 and TRBJ2-3; the match to TRBD1 covers 7 bases. The V and J ends lost 7 bases and 3 bases, in that order; junction bases with no gene match: 13. CDR3 length: 16 residues. The CDR3 DNA reads TGTGCCAGCACCCAGACAGGGAAGTTCAGGACAGATACGCAGTATTTT. This codes for CASTQTGKFRTDTQYF.

The J gene is TRBJ2-7, the V gene TRBV7-9, with D perhaps TRBD1 or TRBD2 (5 bases each). Deletions cut 3 bases from V and 9 bases from J, with 18 bases between. The CDR3 spans 14 residues. Germline V CDR1 and CDR2: SEHNR, FQNEAQ (reference sequence). CDR3 sequence: CASSLNEGRDGQYF. In DNA form, the CDR3 reads TGTGCCAGCAGCTTGAATGAGGGTAGGGACGGGCAGTACTTC.

This chain links TRBV7-2 with TRBJ2-7; 12 nucleotides align to TRBD2. In germline, CDR1 is SGHTA, CDR2 FQGNSA. The J segment lost 3 bases and the V segment lost 3 bases, leaving 6 bases of the junction unmatched. The CDR3 loop spans 16 amino acids. CDR3 amino acids: CASSLQQLAGGYEQYF. DNA for the CDR3: TGTGCCAGCAGCTTGCAACAACTAGCGGGGGGCTACGAGCAGTACTTC.

This clonotype has at least ten counts. The V and J genes are TRBV12-3 or TRBV12-4 and TRBJ2-3; tentative D call: TRBD2 (5 bases). The CDR3 covers 12 residues. The V end was cut by 2 bases, the J end by 12 bases, with 12 bases between. CDR3 in amino acids: CASSLRPDSQYF. The CDR3 DNA sequence: TGTGCCAGCAGTTTACGTCCGGACTCCCAGTATTTT.